The 27 T cell receptor beta chains in this list originate from one sample, sequenced in a study of T cell repertoires in cytomegalovirus infection. TCRdb reprocessed the reads via MiXCR and lists one record per CDR3 protein. Seen here are around 630,000 distinct CDR3 sequences, 20% to 25% observed once, and the top ten hold 7.5% to 9%. Sequencing was carried out using CD8+ T cells from PBMCs. The receptors originated from a human donor in good health (CMV status not recorded). Some clones in this sample may be carry-over from other donors' samples.

This clonotype was seen repeatedly, ten times or more. V gene TRBV7-9 combines with J gene TRBJ2-1, with TRBD1 identical over 9 bases. Germline CDR1 SEHNR, CDR2 FQNEAQ (reference sequence). CDR3 length equals 16 residues. V lost 1 base and J lost 5; bases outside the gene matches: 6. The CDR3 DNA reads TGTGCCAGCAGCTTAGTGGCCGGGACAGGGCACAATGAGCAGTTCTTC. It codes for CASSLVAGTGHNEQFF.

This clonotype was picked up many times. This rearrangement joins TRBV6-1 to TRBJ1-1, with 7 bases that match TRBD1. Trimming removed 0 bases from V and 1 base from J; junction bases left unmatched: 8. The CDR3 loop spans 17 amino acids. The germline V gene encodes CDR1 MNHNS and CDR2 SASEGT. This CDR3 reads CASSEAGAGGPNTEAFF. CDR3 bases: TGTGCCAGCAGTGAAGCCGGGGCAGGGGGGCCGAACACTGAAGCTTTCTTT.

In regard to this clonotype: A far larger clone is just one base off, so this is likely a read error. The chain carries TRBV7-4 and TRBJ2-2; D gene unclear. V was trimmed by 6 bases and J by 5 bases, leaving 4 bases between them. This CDR3 region has 11 residues. Germline loops: CDR1 SGHVT, CDR2 SQSDAQ. CDR3 residues: CASSKTGELFF. Written as DNA, the CDR3 is TGTGCCAGCAGTAAGACCGGGGAGCTGTTTTTT.

The chain carries TRBV19 and TRBJ1-1; possible D gene TRBD1, 5 bases. The V gene's germline CDR1 is LNHDA and CDR2 SQIVND (reference sequence). Trimming left V 5 bases short and J 3 bases short, with 22 bases between. This CDR3 has 17 residues. CDR3 sequence (DNA): TGTGCCAGTAGTCTTACGGGACTCCCCATCTCAGACACTGAAGCTTTCTTT. It codes for CASSLTGLPISDTEAFF.

About this clonotype itself: With a much larger clone just one base away, this may be a read error. The CDR3 sequence is CASSSTAGLVGQETQYF. DNA for the CDR3: TGTGCCAGCAGCTCAACAGCCGGACTAGTGGGGCAAGAGACCCAGTACTTC. The rearrangement uses TRBV7-6 and TRBJ2-5; 7 positions agree with TRBD2. The germline CDR1 and CDR2 sequences are SGHVS and FNYEAQ. This CDR3 is built from 17 residues. After removal of 4 bases from V and 2 bases from J, the junction contained 13 bases not matched to a gene.

This clonotype was counted many times. The V and J genes are TRBV7-8 and TRBJ1-5; D not resolved. This CDR3 comprises 14 residues. Trimming took 0 bases from V and 8 from J, leaving 11 bases between them. Germline V lookup: CDR1 SGHVS, CDR2 FQNEAQ. The CDR3 DNA sequence: TGTGCCAGCAGCTTAGCAGGGTTCTTGGAGCCCCAGCATTTT. Residues: CASSLAGFLEPQHF. The complete variable domain, with remaining parts taken from reference TRBV7-8 and TRBJ1-5, reads GAGVSQSPRYKVAKRGQDVALRCDPISGHVSLFWYQQALGQGPEFLTYFQNEAQLDKSGLPSDRFFAERPEGSVSTLKIQRTQQEDSAVYLCASSLAGFLEPQHFGDGTRLSIL.

A remark on this clonotype: A read error is possible here, since a much larger clone lies one base away. This sequence joins TRBV7-8 and TRBJ1-1; TRBD1 is a possible D gene (5 bases). The CDR3 sequence is 15 residues long. V dropped 7 bases and J dropped 3 bases, with 18 bases sitting between them. The germline V gene has CDR1 SGHVS and CDR2 FQNEAQ. The CDR3 sequence is CASNPRIRVDTEAFF. In DNA form, the CDR3 reads TGTGCCAGCAACCCGCGTATCAGGGTTGACACTGAAGCTTTCTTT.

The table lists this clonotype with many counts. The rearrangement joins TRBV19 to TRBJ2-7; D is tentatively TRBD1 or TRBD2 (5 bases each). V gave up 4 bases and J gave up 1 base, with 11 bases separating them. The CDR3 extends over 14 amino acids. CDR1 and CDR2 from the germline V gene are LNHDA and SQIVND (reference sequence). CDR3 nucleotides: TGTGCCAGTAGTACTCGGGACGGTTCCTACGAGCAGTACTTC. Translated: CASSTRDGSYEQYF.

At least ten counts were recorded for this clonotype. One junction end does not reproduce the germline sequence, and a read error may be involved. This chain uses TRBV7-7 with TRBJ2-7; perhaps TRBD1 as D (6 bases). Germline CDR1 reads SSHAT; CDR2 reads FNYEAQ (reference sequence). This CDR3 has 15 residues. DNA of the CDR3: TGTGCTAGCAGCTTCGGCAGGGGCGCAAACTACGAGCAGTACTTC. Protein: CASSFGRGANYEQYF.

The sample holds many counts of this clonotype. The CDR3 region is CASSHPGGRGTQYF. The CDR3 nucleotides are TGTGCCAGCAGCCACCCGGGCGGCCGGGGGACCCAGTACTTC. The J gene is TRBJ2-5, the V gene TRBV7-8; TRBD2 is a possible D gene (5 bases). V was trimmed by 5 bases and J by 7 bases, leaving 17 bases between them. Germline V gene sequence: CDR1 SGHVS, CDR2 FQNEAQ. The CDR3 covers 14 residues.

The V and J genes are TRBV7-6 and TRBJ2-3; 13 bases map to TRBD2. V trimming: 5 bases; J trimming: 4 bases; junction bases outside the gene matches: 6. Germline CDR1 is SGHVS and CDR2 is FNYEAQ. The CDR3 covers 16 residues. The DNA for the CDR3 is TGTGCCAGCAGCATAAGGACTAGCGGGGGCCCAGATACGCAGTATTTT. It codes for CASSIRTSGGPDTQYF. Together with reference TRBV7-6 and TRBJ2-3, the CDR3 gives the full variable domain: GAGVSQSPRYKVTKRGQDVALRCDPISGHVSLYWYRQALGQGPEFLTYFNYEAQQDKSGLPNDRFSAERPEGSISTLTIQRTEQRDSAMYRCASSIRTSGGPDTQYFGPGTRLTVL.

In this sample, this clonotype turned up a few times. This chain's CDR3 is CSANRRLGADQPQHF. The DNA of the CDR3 is TGCAGTGCTAATAGGCGGTTGGGGGCCGATCAGCCCCAGCATTTT. This chain uses TRBV20-1 with TRBJ1-5, with D maybe TRBD1 (6 bases). V gave up 4 bases and J gave up 5 bases, with 18 bases separating them. The V gene's germline CDR1 is DFQATT and CDR2 SNEGSKA (reference sequence). The CDR3 loop spans 15 amino acids.

The V call is TRBV28, the J call TRBJ1-4; a weak D match, TRBD1 (5 bases). Deletions cut 2 bases from V and 8 bases from J, with 15 bases between. Germline V gene data show CDR1 as MDHEN and CDR2 as SYDVKM. The CDR3 sequence is 15 residues long. CDR3 coding DNA: TGTGCCAGCAGTTTAAGAGAAGGGGCACTCGAAAAACTGTTTTTT. Protein: CASSLREGALEKLFF.

The sample holds a few counts of this clonotype. The chain is built from TRBV29-1 and TRBJ1-5; TRBD1 agrees at 9 bases. Germline CDR1 SQVTM, CDR2 ANQGSEA. This CDR3 is 13 amino acids long. J was trimmed by 6 bases and V by 4 bases; bases with no gene match: 4. The CDR3 is CSVGTGASQPQHF. The CDR3 region has the DNA TGCAGCGTTGGGACAGGGGCCTCTCAGCCCCAGCATTTT. The variable domain in full, completed from reference TRBV29-1 and TRBJ1-5, reads SAVISQKPSRDICQRGTSLTIQCQVDSQVTMMFWYRQQPGQSLTLIATANQGSEATYESGFVIDKFPISRPNLTFSTLTVSNMSPEDSSIYLCSVGTGASQPQHFGDGTRLSIL.

This chain joins TRBV6-1 and TRBJ2-1; TRBD2 agrees at 8 bases. The germline CDR1 and CDR2 sequences are MNHNS and SASEGT. Trimming at V came to 5 bases and at J to 7 bases, leaving 10 bases not matched to a gene. This CDR3 region has 15 residues. The CDR3 nucleotides are TGTGCCAGCAGTCCTAGCAGCGGGGGCTGGAATGAGCAGTTCTTC. This gives the protein CASSPSSGGWNEQFF.

V and J are TRBV13 and TRBJ1-1, with D unclear. With 5 bases removed from V and 11 bases from J, the gap between germline ends came to 18 bases. The CDR3 is 13 amino acids. The germline V gene has CDR1 PRHDT and CDR2 FYEKMQ (reference sequence). The CDR3: CASSPGALDGAFF. The CDR3 nucleotides read TGTGCCAGCAGCCCCGGCGCCCTAGACGGGGCTTTCTTT.

This clonotype was detected only a few times. The chain is built from TRBV6-1 and TRBJ2-7; D is unresolved. In germline, CDR1 is MNHNS, CDR2 SASEGT. The CDR3 is 14 amino acids. V was pared by 6 bases and J by 4 bases, with 16 bases between. Here the CDR3 DNA reads TGTGCCAGCAGACCCCGGGTGGCCGAGTACGAGCAGTACTTC. Residues: CASRPRVAEYEQYF.

The chain has TRBV6-1 and TRBJ2-3, with D perhaps TRBD2 (7 bases). Trimming cost V 7 bases and J 1 base, with 15 bases left between them. There are 15 residues in the CDR3. The germline gives CDR1 MNHNS, CDR2 SASEGT. Here the CDR3 DNA reads TGTGCCAGCACCAAGGTCGGGGGGCGCACAGATACGCAGTATTTT. Residues: CASTKVGGRTDTQYF.

This clonotype has ten or more counts. V usage is TRBV4-2 and J usage is TRBJ2-5; 9 bases agree with TRBD1. Germline loops: CDR1 LGHNA, CDR2 YNFKEQ. This CDR3 comprises 17 residues. Trimming at V came to 5 bases and at J to 4 bases, leaving 14 bases not matched to a gene. CDR3 bases: TGTGCCAGCAGCTCTCATACCGGGACAGGGATCGGAGAGACCCAGTACTTC. Protein sequence: CASSSHTGTGIGETQYF.

This clonotype appeared a few times. V is TRBV20-1 and J is TRBJ1-6; 11 nucleotides align to TRBD1. Germline V gives CDR1 DFQATT, CDR2 SNEGSKA (reference sequence). Trimming removed 0 bases from V and 9 bases from J; junction bases left unmatched: 7. The CDR3 is made up of 16 amino acids. The CDR3 region has the DNA TGCAGTGCTAGAGATCTCGGACAGGGGGCGCTTTCACCCCTCCACTTT. This encodes CSARDLGQGALSPLHF.

The chain uses TRBV7-6 and TRBJ1-1; D call uncertain. The V gene lost 10 bases and the J gene lost 4 bases, with 7 bases spanning the gap. CDR3 length: 10 amino acids. CDR1 is SGHVS and CDR2 is FNYEAQ in the germline V gene. In DNA form, the CDR3 reads TGTGCCACCACCACCACTGAAGCTTTCTTT. This gives the protein CATTTTEAFF.

V usage is TRBV6-5 and J usage is TRBJ1-2; 8 bases map to TRBD1. Losses at the gene ends were 2 bases for V and 4 bases for J; bases not matched to a gene: 18. CDR3 length equals 19 residues. From germline, CDR1 is MNHEY and CDR2 SVGAGI. The CDR3 protein is CASSYPTGTGVPRRYGYTF. CDR3 coding DNA: TGTGCCAGCAGTTACCCGACCGGGACAGGAGTCCCCCGACGCTATGGCTACACCTTC.

This clonotype was picked up one time. V usage is TRBV20-1 and J usage is TRBJ2-2; D is unclear. V was shortened by 1 base and J by 0 bases, with 12 bases between the two germline ends. The CDR3 runs to 16 residues. Germline V gene lookup returns CDR1 DFQATT and CDR2 SNEGSKA (reference sequence). The CDR3 spells CSARVPPRPNTGELFF. The CDR3 nucleotides are TGCAGTGCTAGAGTCCCGCCGAGGCCGAACACCGGGGAGCTGTTTTTT.

The chain recombines TRBV19 with TRBJ2-1; TRBD2 matches 8 bases. Germline CDR1 LNHDA, CDR2 SQIVND (reference sequence). Trimming took 8 bases from V and 6 from J; bases not matched to a gene: 9. This CDR3 is 14 amino acids long. The CDR3 DNA sequence: TGTGCCAGTTCGCCGGGGGGGCCGTTCAATGAGCAGTTCTTC. It yields the protein CASSPGGPFNEQFF.

A few counts support this clonotype. This chain links TRBV6-1 with TRBJ2-5, with 10 bases identical to TRBD2. Germline loops: CDR1 MNHNS, CDR2 SASEGT. J was trimmed by 2 bases and V by 6 bases; bases with no gene match: 6. This CDR3 contains 15 residues. CDR3 coding DNA: TGTGCCAGCAGCCCCGGACTAGCGGCTCAAGAGACCCAGTACTTC. Amino acid sequence: CASSPGLAAQETQYF.

This clonotype was recorded at least ten times. At one end, the junction sequence differs from germline, possibly due to a read error. The gene calls are TRBV7-9 and TRBJ1-3; D perhaps matches TRBD1 (5 bases). The CDR3 runs to 15 residues. Germline V CDR1 and CDR2: SEHNR, FQNEAQ (reference sequence). As DNA, the CDR3 is TGTGCCAGCAGTTTAGAAGGACACTCTGGAAACACCATATATTTT. Its protein is CASSLEGHSGNTIYF. Together with reference TRBV7-9 and TRBJ1-3, the CDR3 gives the full variable domain: DTGVSQNPRHKITKRGQNVTFRCDPISEHNRLYWYRQTLGQGPEFLTYFQNEAQLEKSRLLSDRFSAERPKGSFSTLEIQRTEQGDSAMYLCASSLEGHSGNTIYFGEGSWLTVV.

This clonotype was picked up a small number of times. The chain joins TRBV20-1 to TRBJ1-5, with 7 bases aligning to TRBD1. This CDR3 comprises 17 residues. Germline V gene lookup returns CDR1 DFQATT and CDR2 SNEGSKA (reference sequence). The V segment lost 0 bases and the J segment 0 bases; nucleotides outside the gene matches: 8. CDR3 region: CSARESGQSYSNQPQHF. The DNA of the CDR3 is TGCAGTGCTAGAGAATCGGGACAGAGTTATAGCAATCAGCCCCAGCATTTT.